This note documents a single T cell receptor beta chain sequence. The sample is drawn from a study of T cell responses to AZD1222 COVID-19 vaccine. Only in-frame clones appear in the TCRdb table, and some are missing; sequencing was by immunoSEQ multiplex PCR. This table has approximately 200,000 clones, approximately 93% appearing once. Germline CDR1 SGDLS, CDR2 YYNGEE. V was cut by 0 bases and J by 10 bases, with 11 bases left in between. The CDR3 has 13 residues. The source of this sequence is an adult who received the AZD1222 COVID-19 vaccine. The material was peripheral blood, obtained 28 days after the second AZD1222 dose. The chain uses TRBV9 and TRBJ2-1; D not resolved. CDR3 in DNA: TGTGCCAGCAGCGTAGGTTCAAGCCGGGAGCAGTTCTTC. It translates to CASSVGSSREQFF.